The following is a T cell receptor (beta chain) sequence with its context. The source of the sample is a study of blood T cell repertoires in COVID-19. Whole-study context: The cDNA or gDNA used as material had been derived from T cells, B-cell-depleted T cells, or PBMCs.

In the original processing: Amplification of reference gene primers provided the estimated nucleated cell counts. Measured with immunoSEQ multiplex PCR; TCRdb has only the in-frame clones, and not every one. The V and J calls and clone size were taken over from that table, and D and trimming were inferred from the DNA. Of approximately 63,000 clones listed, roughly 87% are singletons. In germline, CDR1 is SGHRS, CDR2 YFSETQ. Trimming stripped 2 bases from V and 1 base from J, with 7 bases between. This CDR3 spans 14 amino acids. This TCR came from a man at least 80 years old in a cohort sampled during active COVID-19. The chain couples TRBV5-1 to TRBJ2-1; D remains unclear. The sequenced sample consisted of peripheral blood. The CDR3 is CASSFSRSYNEQFF. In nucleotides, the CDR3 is TGCGCCAGCAGCTTCTCCAGGTCCTACAATGAGCAGTTCTTC.